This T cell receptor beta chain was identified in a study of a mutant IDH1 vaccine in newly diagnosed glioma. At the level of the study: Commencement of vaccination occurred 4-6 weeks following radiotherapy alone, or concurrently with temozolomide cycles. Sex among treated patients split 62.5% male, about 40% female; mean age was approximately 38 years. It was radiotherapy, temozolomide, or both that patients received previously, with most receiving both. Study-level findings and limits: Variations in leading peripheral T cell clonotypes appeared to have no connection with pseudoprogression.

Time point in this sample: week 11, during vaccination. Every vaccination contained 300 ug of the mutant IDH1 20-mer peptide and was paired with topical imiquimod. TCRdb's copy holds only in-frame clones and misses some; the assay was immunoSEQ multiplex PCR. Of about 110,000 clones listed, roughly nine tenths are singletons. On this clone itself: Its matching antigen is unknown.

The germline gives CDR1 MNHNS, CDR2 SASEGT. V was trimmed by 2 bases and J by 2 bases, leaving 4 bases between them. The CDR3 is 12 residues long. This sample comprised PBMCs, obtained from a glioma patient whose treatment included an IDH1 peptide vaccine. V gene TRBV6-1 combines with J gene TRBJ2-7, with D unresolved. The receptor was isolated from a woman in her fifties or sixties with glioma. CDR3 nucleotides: TGTGCCAGCAGTGAAAGCCCCTACGAGCAGTACTTC. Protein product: CASSESPYEQYF.